This T cell receptor (beta chain) was documented in a study of identical twins. Overall study results and limits: Excess sharing between twins was weaker in beta out-of-frame sequences.

Germline V lookup: CDR1 SQVTM, CDR2 ANQGSEA. Trimming removed 6 bases at V and 0 bases at J, with 15 bases between. This CDR3 contains 15 residues. TCRdb reprocessed the 5' RACE reads with MiXCR, giving one entry per CDR3 protein. The table records some 1,700,000 distinct CDR3 sequences, more than 30% of them present only once. This clonotype was detected many times. Its target is not known. The sequence derives from a newborn girl in good health. Sample: cord blood. This chain links TRBV29-1 with TRBJ2-1; maybe TRBD1 (6 bases). The CDR3 DNA reads TGCAGCGTCATACCCGACAGGTTCTCCTACAATGAGCAGTTCTTC. Its translation: CSVIPDRFSYNEQFF.